This TCR beta chain was sequenced in a study of shared clonotypes between healthy human individuals. Study details: In total, the donors were a couple of women and a few men aged 18 to 49.

Several immunoSEQ plates received, in even portions, the genomic DNA of each subset. Profiling relied on immunoSEQ multiplex PCR, and the TCRdb table lists in-frame clones only, not all of them. The table includes over 2 million clones, 95% detected once. Every donor, a Caucasian adult, lived in Nashville, Tennessee. Memory CD4+ cells were the fraction left after CD45RA+ naive selection. Germline CDR1 and CDR2: GTSNPN and SVGIG (reference sequence). The CDR3 covers 13 residues. V was shortened by 2 bases and J by 3 bases, with 10 bases between the two germline ends. Sequenced input: naive CD4+ T cells sorted from blood. The sample's subset: CD45RA+ positively selected. The chain links TRBV30 to TRBJ1-1, with unresolved D. The TCR comes from a man younger than 35 in good health. For the CDR3, the DNA is TGTGCCTGGAGTAGGTCTCGGGACACTGAAGCTTTCTTT. It is translated as CAWSRSRDTEAFF.